This TCR beta chain was sequenced in a study of control samples from healthy donors and cancer patients. A word on this clone: A read error may account for a junction end that differs from germline.

Generated by immunoSEQ multiplex PCR, the TCRdb table keeps only in-frame clones and is missing some. The sample shows under 150,000 clones, approximately 90% of them seen only once. Germline loops: CDR1 SEHNR, CDR2 FQNEAQ (reference sequence). This CDR3 is built from 14 residues. The chain carries TRBV7-9 and TRBJ2-7; a weak D match, TRBD2 (6 bases). This TCR was sampled from a woman aged 25 to 39 in good health. Sequencing used blood. CDR3 bases: TGTGCCAGCAGCTTAGCGGAGGGTGGCTACGGGCAGTACTTC. Its protein product is CASSLAEGGYGQYF.